In its sample, the clone carrying this T cell receptor beta chain was seen many times. What it binds is not known. Treatment of any kind had been given to no patient before thyroid surgery. Source study methods: To classify distant metastasis in papillary thyroid cancer, a model was built from CDR3 differences across clinicopathological groups. With MiXCR, TCRdb called clones anew from the PCR reads. TCRdb's processing, not the authors', yielded these V and J calls. This sample has about 43,000 clones, with approximately 24% found just once. These data come from a study of metastatic and nonmetastatic thyroid tumors. The wider study: It was across blood and tumor or nodule tissue from malignant and benign thyroid patients that repertoires were compared.

Study findings and constraints: Malignant tumors reportedly showed significantly higher TCR beta diversity than benign nodules in both blood and tumor.

The receptor was derived from a female donor with papillary thyroid cancer or a benign thyroid nodule (not recorded which). Some clones in this sample may be carry-over from other donors' samples. Sequencing was done on a sample of tumor tissue.

This CDR3 is CASSSLRGDADTQYF. CDR3 in DNA: TGTGCCAGTAGTTCCCTCCGGGGGGACGCAGATACGCAGTATTTT. The rearrangement links TRBV19 to TRBJ2-3, with 7 bases aligning to TRBD2. From germline, CDR1 is LNHDA and CDR2 SQIVND (reference sequence). There are 15 residues in the CDR3. V shed 5 bases, J shed 4 bases, and the junction held 9 bases outside the gene matches. Looking up the rest from reference TRBV19 and TRBJ2-3 gives the full variable domain: DGGITQSPKYLFRKEGQNVTLSCEQNLNHDAMYWYRQDPGQGLRLIYYSQIVNDFQKGDIAEGYSVSREKKESFPLTVTSAQKNPTAFYLCASSSLRGDADTQYFGPGTRLTVL.